This record looks at one TCR beta chain sequence and its context. Its antigen is currently unknown. A read error may produce the germline difference seen at one junction end. Using a J-beta primer mix together with a sample-barcoded 5' primer, a second PCR was run for roughly 6 to 12 cycles. The authors tagged each cDNA molecule using a template-switch adaptor with 12 random nucleotides. TCRdb reprocessed the 5' RACE reads via MiXCR and lists one record per CDR3 protein. The sample lists hundreds of thousands of distinct CDR3 sequences, about 32% occurring once. This sample is part of a study of blood T cells in healthy people across ages. Study-wide findings and caveats: The study found TCR beta diversity correlated strongly with naive T cell percentage. Donor CMV infection status was unknown, possibly confounding age-related changes in expanded clonotypes. PBMCs left unsorted prevented a conclusive naive versus antigen-experienced comparison.

This receptor was taken from a woman older than 75 in good health. Specimen: blood.

This chain's CDR3 is CASSLRGNPYNSPPHF. In DNA, the CDR3 is TGTGCCAGCAGCCTCCGGGGGAACCCCTATAATTCACCCCCCCACTTT. The V and J genes are TRBV7-2 and TRBJ1-6; D is perhaps TRBD1 (5 bases). CDR3 size: 16 residues. Germline CDR1 and CDR2: SGHTA and FQGNSA.